Following are 18 T cell receptor beta chains from one sample sequenced in a study of cytomegalovirus exposure and HLA in healthy donors. Primers for the PCR totalled 60 Vbeta and 13 Jbeta. Assay: immunoSEQ multiplex PCR; the TCRdb copy retains only in-frame clones and omits some. Found here are tens of thousands of clones; the top ten clones hold less than 0.65%. Material: PBMCs. The receptors derive from a man between 50 and 59 years old in good health and CMV-seronegative.

The chain combines TRBV19 with TRBJ1-1; 11 nucleotides agree with TRBD1. The J segment lost 5 bases and the V segment lost 6 bases, leaving 8 bases of the junction unmatched. The CDR3 is 15 amino acids. The germline gives CDR1 LNHDA, CDR2 SQIVND (reference sequence). The CDR3 sequence is CASSQGQGGWTEAFF. The CDR3, as DNA: TGTGCCAGTAGCCAGGGACAGGGGGGTTGGACTGAAGCTTTCTTT. Based on the CDR3 plus reference TRBV19 and TRBJ1-1, the full variable domain is DGGITQSPKYLFRKEGQNVTLSCEQNLNHDAMYWYRQDPGQGLRLIYYSQIVNDFQKGDIAEGYSVSREKKESFPLTVTSAQKNPTAFYLCASSQGQGGWTEAFFGQGTRLTVV.

V gene TRBV27 combines with J gene TRBJ2-7; D is possibly TRBD1 (6 bases). Germline lookup yields CDR1 MNHEY and CDR2 SMNVEV (reference sequence). V was shortened by 1 base and J by 2 bases, with 12 bases between the two germline ends. The CDR3 consists of 15 residues. CDR3 sequence (DNA): TGTGCCAGCAGTTTATATGTACAGGGTACCTACGAGCAGTACTTC. Translated, it gives CASSLYVQGTYEQYF.

The chain recombines TRBV28 with TRBJ2-6; perhaps TRBD1 as D (6 bases). V lost 3 bases to trimming and J lost 2 bases, with 8 bases between them. This CDR3 has 15 residues. The V gene's germline CDR1 is MDHEN and CDR2 SYDVKM. The CDR3 loop reads CASSFPGAGANVLTF. The CDR3 DNA is TGTGCCAGCAGTTTTCCAGGGGCTGGGGCCAACGTCCTGACTTTC.

The gene calls are TRBV11-2 and TRBJ1-2; D may be TRBD1 (5 bases). CDR1 SGHAT and CDR2 FQNNGV come from the germline V gene. V was cut by 1 base and J by 4 bases, with 13 bases left in between. The CDR3 is made up of 15 amino acids. Here the CDR3 DNA reads TGTGCCAGCAGCTTAGCTTTAGGGCAGGGCTATGGCTACACCTTC. Amino acids: CASSLALGQGYGYTF.

V and J are TRBV27 and TRBJ1-1, with 9 bases lining up with TRBD1. CDR3 length: 13 amino acids. The V segment lost 5 bases and the J segment 7 bases; nucleotides outside the gene matches: 5. Germline assignment: CDR1 MNHEY and CDR2 SMNVEV (reference sequence). This CDR3 reads CASSPGQGFEAFF. In DNA form, the CDR3 reads TGTGCCAGCAGTCCGGGACAGGGTTTTGAAGCTTTCTTT.

The chain joins TRBV4-1 to TRBJ2-1; 8 bases fit TRBD2. The J segment lost 3 bases and the V segment lost 1 base, leaving 8 bases of the junction unmatched. The CDR3 runs 17 residues. Germline V gene sequence: CDR1 MGHRA, CDR2 YSYEKL. In DNA form, the CDR3 reads TGCGCCAGCAGCCAAGGACTGTCACTAGCGGTCTACAATGAGCAGTTCTTC. Amino acid sequence: CASSQGLSLAVYNEQFF.

V gene TRBV27 combines with J gene TRBJ2-7, with a tentative D call TRBD1 (6 bases). Looked up from germline, CDR1 is MNHEY and CDR2 is SMNVEV (reference sequence). Trimming cost V 1 base and J 7 bases, with 17 bases left between them. The CDR3 contains 15 residues. CDR3 nucleotide sequence: TGTGCCAGCAGTTTATTTTCCAGGGGCACGGGGGAGCAGTACTTC. Amino acids: CASSLFSRGTGEQYF.

The genes are TRBV6-5 and TRBJ1-5; possible D gene TRBD1, 5 bases. CDR1 is MNHEY, CDR2 SVGAGI, per germline. This CDR3 comprises 16 residues. V lost 0 bases to trimming and J lost 1 base, with 10 bases between them. Written as DNA, the CDR3 is TGTGCCAGCAGTTACTCGGGGCCGCGGAGCAATCAGCCCCAGCATTTT. The encoded protein is CASSYSGPRSNQPQHF.

The genes are TRBV5-5 and TRBJ1-1; 10 bases match TRBD1. V lost 2 bases and J lost 4; bases outside the gene matches: 8. The CDR3 runs to 16 residues. CDR1 is SGHKS, CDR2 YYEKEE, per germline (reference sequence). CDR3: CASSFRDRGWGTEAFF. The CDR3 DNA reads as TGTGCCAGCAGCTTCAGGGACAGGGGATGGGGCACTGAAGCTTTCTTT.

The V gene is TRBV28, the J gene TRBJ1-5, with a tentative D call TRBD1 (6 bases). Trimming took 3 bases from V and 0 from J, leaving 21 bases between them. CDR1 and CDR2 from the germline V gene are MDHEN and SYDVKM. The CDR3 is made up of 19 amino acids. CDR3 loop: CASSFRVWGRLSSNQPQHF. The CDR3, as DNA: TGTGCCAGCAGTTTTCGGGTCTGGGGGCGATTAAGTAGCAATCAGCCCCAGCATTTT.

This clone counts as medium-sized by frequency. The CDR3 DNA follows: TGTGCCAGCAGTTACTCTGGCAGGGAGCAGTTCTTC. Protein product: CASSYSGREQFF. V is TRBV6-5 and J is TRBJ2-1; D gene unclear. The V gene lost 0 bases and the J gene lost 10 bases, with 7 bases spanning the gap. This CDR3 region has 12 residues. CDR1 and CDR2 from the germline V gene are MNHEY and SVGAGI.

V is TRBV5-4 and J is TRBJ1-2; 8 nucleotides align to TRBD1. CDR3 length equals 13 residues. Per the germline V gene, CDR1 is SGHNT and CDR2 is YYREEE (reference sequence). With 3 bases clipped from V and 8 bases from J, the junction kept 6 bases outside the gene matches. The CDR3 spells CASSSRGPRGYTF. CDR3 nucleotide sequence: TGTGCCAGCAGCTCCAGGGGGCCACGGGGCTACACCTTC.

The chain employs TRBV2 and TRBJ2-7, with TRBD1 matching 11 bases. Germline lookup yields CDR1 SNHLY and CDR2 FYNNEI. The CDR3 is made up of 14 amino acids. V gave up 6 bases and J gave up 3 bases; unmatched junction bases: 4. The CDR3 loop is CASRRGTGGYEQYF. Here the CDR3 DNA reads TGTGCCAGCAGGCGTGGGACAGGGGGCTACGAGCAGTACTTC.

The genes are TRBV13 and TRBJ2-7; TRBD1 aligns across 12 bases. This CDR3 spans 15 amino acids. Unmatched junction bases numbered 5, after V lost 4 bases and J lost 4 bases. The V gene's germline CDR1 is PRHDT and CDR2 FYEKMQ (reference sequence). The chain's CDR3 is CASSSKGQGAYEQYF. The DNA of the CDR3 is TGTGCCAGCAGCTCCAAGGGACAGGGGGCATACGAGCAGTACTTC.

This sequence joins TRBV10-3 and TRBJ1-1, with TRBD1 as a possible D gene (6 bases). V gave up 5 bases and J gave up 0 bases, with 13 bases separating them. CDR1 ENHRY and CDR2 SYGVKD come from the germline V gene. The length of the CDR3 is 15 residues. The CDR3 coding sequence is TGTGCCATCAGTTACAACGGACAGTTGAACACTGAAGCTTTCTTT. It translates to CAISYNGQLNTEAFF.

The chain recombines TRBV5-1 with TRBJ2-7; D might be TRBD1 (6 bases). In germline, CDR1 is SGHRS, CDR2 YFSETQ. This CDR3 has 15 residues. With 1 base removed from V and 0 bases from J, the gap between germline ends came to 11 bases. The CDR3 DNA is TGCGCCAGCAGCTTGATGCGGACAGCCTCCTACGAGCAGTACTTC. It specifies CASSLMRTASYEQYF.

The V and J genes are TRBV7-9 and TRBJ1-2, with no clear D. Trimming left V 5 bases short and J 4 bases short, with 8 bases between. The CDR3 has 12 residues. Germline-derived CDR1 and CDR2 are SEHNR and FQNEAQ (reference sequence). This CDR3 is CASSAHSYGYTF. In DNA form, the CDR3 reads TGTGCCAGCAGCGCCCACAGCTATGGCTACACCTTC.

As regards this clone: Other DNA sequences of this sample code for an identical CDR3. This sequence joins TRBV18 and TRBJ1-5; the match to TRBD1 covers 7 bases. Germline V gene data show CDR1 as KGHSH and CDR2 as LQKENI. This CDR3 spans 15 amino acids. The V and J ends lost 3 bases and 2 bases, in that order; junction bases with no gene match: 4. The CDR3 sequence: CASSPTGDGNQPQHF. Written as DNA, the CDR3 is TGTGCCAGCTCACCCACAGGGGACGGCAATCAGCCCCAGCATTTT. The full variable domain, its missing parts supplied by reference TRBV18 and TRBJ1-5, is NAGVMQNPRHLVRRRGQEARLRCSPMKGHSHVYWYRQLPEEGLKFMVYLQKENIIDESGMPKERFSAEFPKEGPSILRIQQVVRGDSAAYFCASSPTGDGNQPQHFGDGTRLSIL.